This entry concerns a single TCR beta chain. Genomic DNA came from blood conventional CD4+ T cells gated CD25-low CD127-high. Libraries were prepared by immunoSEQ multiplex PCR; TCRdb keeps only in-frame clonotypes and omits some of them. The sample includes 25,000 to 35,000 clones, about 95% seen only once; the top ten take 0.15% to 0.2%. The record originates from a study of regulatory and conventional T cells in RAG deficiency. Germline V gene sequence: CDR1 SGHRS, CDR2 YFSETQ. This CDR3 comprises 15 residues. Trimming took 4 bases from V and 0 from J; bases not matched to a gene: 6. The same data also went into a second study, on regulatory T cells. This second study says: The primer mix had 52 TRBV and 13 TRBJ primers.

The chain uses TRBV5-1 and TRBJ2-7; TRBD1 matches 8 bases. The sequence derives from a human donor in good health. Sequencing used CD25- CD4+ T cells sorted from blood. This CDR3 reads CASSMDRVLSYEQYF. The CDR3 region has the DNA TGCGCCAGCAGCATGGACAGGGTTCTCTCCTACGAGCAGTACTTC.